Below, 11 T cell receptor beta chains from the same sample are listed, as sequenced in a study of blood T cell repertoires in COVID-19. Libraries were prepared by immunoSEQ multiplex PCR; TCRdb keeps only in-frame clonotypes and omits some of them. The sample consists of approximately 300,000 clones, around 90% of them appearing once. What was sequenced was peripheral blood. The origin of the receptors is a woman between 25 and 40 years old with COVID-19, enrolled during active disease.

The chain carries TRBV28 and TRBJ1-5; tentatively, D is TRBD1 (5 bases). Germline assignment: CDR1 MDHEN and CDR2 SYDVKM. The CDR3 runs to 15 residues. The V end was cut by 1 base, the J end by 0 bases, with 7 bases between. In DNA form, the CDR3 reads TGTGCCAGCAGTTTATACAGGAATAGCAATCAGCCCCAGCATTTT. This encodes CASSLYRNSNQPQHF.

The rearrangement uses TRBV18 and TRBJ2-2; possible D gene TRBD2, 6 bases. CDR1 is KGHSH, CDR2 LQKENI, per germline. The CDR3 runs 14 residues. Trimming removed 3 bases from V and 5 bases from J, with 10 bases in between. As DNA, the CDR3 is TGTGCCAGCTCACCGGGACTGTCAACCGGGGAGCTGTTTTTT. It yields the protein CASSPGLSTGELFF.

The CDR3 protein is CASSLGVAGASYEQYF. Written as DNA, the CDR3 is TGCGCCAGCAGCTTGGGAGTGGCGGGCGCCTCCTACGAGCAGTACTTC. This chain links TRBV5-1 with TRBJ2-7, with D maybe TRBD2 (5 bases). With 0 bases removed from V and 0 bases from J, the gap between germline ends came to 13 bases. This CDR3 spans 16 amino acids. Germline lookup yields CDR1 SGHRS and CDR2 YFSETQ.

V and J are TRBV7-9 and TRBJ2-2; 7 bases are shared with TRBD2. This CDR3 comprises 15 residues. V was pared by 7 bases and J by 6 bases, with 11 bases of the junction left unmatched. Germline V gene data show CDR1 as SEHNR and CDR2 as FQNEAQ (reference sequence). This chain's CDR3 is CASTTWAGEPGELFF. The CDR3 coding sequence is TGTGCCAGCACCACGTGGGCGGGAGAGCCCGGGGAGCTGTTTTTT.

The V and J genes are TRBV23-1 and TRBJ2-7, with D uncertain. TRBV23-1 is labeled an ORF, and its function is uncertain. This CDR3 has 10 residues. V lost 7 bases to trimming and J lost 6 bases, with 7 bases between them. Here the CDR3 reads CASKRLEQYF. In DNA form, the CDR3 reads TGCGCCAGCAAGCGCCTCGAGCAGTACTTC.

The rearrangement uses TRBV19 and TRBJ1-5, with a tentative D call TRBD1 (6 bases). Germline V lookup: CDR1 LNHDA, CDR2 SQIVND (reference sequence). V lost 8 bases and J 6 bases, leaving 17 bases between the germline ends. The CDR3 runs 14 residues. The CDR3 loop is CASGETGKAQPQHF. CDR3 sequence (DNA): TGTGCCAGTGGGGAAACAGGGAAGGCTCAGCCCCAGCATTTT.

Details on this clone: The same CDR3 also results from other DNA sequences found in this sample. The chain links TRBV25-1 to TRBJ2-5; no firm D call. This CDR3 contains 13 residues. V was trimmed by 4 bases and J by 1 base, leaving 7 bases between them. Germline assignment: CDR1 MGHDK and CDR2 SYGVNS. The CDR3 bases are TGTGCCAGCAGTGGTGCGGCCCAAGAGACCCAGTACTTC. It translates to CASSGAAQETQYF.

The V call is TRBV15, the J call TRBJ1-5, with 8 positions matching TRBD1. The germline V gene encodes CDR1 LNHNV and CDR2 YYDKDF (reference sequence). This CDR3 is 15 amino acids long. Trimming removed 1 base from V and 6 bases from J; junction bases left unmatched: 5. CDR3 nucleotide sequence: TGTGCCACCAGCAGAGTATCAGGGGGCGGTCAGCCCCAGCATTTT. Protein product: CATSRVSGGGQPQHF.

The chain combines TRBV2 with TRBJ2-3; TRBD1 aligns across 7 bases. With 2 bases clipped from V and 2 bases from J, the junction kept 10 bases outside the gene matches. The CDR3 spans 17 residues. CDR1 and CDR2 (germline): SNHLY, FYNNEI. The CDR3 DNA reads as TGTGCCAGCAGTGAATGGGGACAGTTGAAAAACACAGATACGCAGTATTTT. This encodes CASSEWGQLKNTDTQYF.

The CDR3 nucleotides are TGTGCCAGCAGCTTGGGGGGTGGGTACGGGGAGCTGTTTTTT. Translated, it gives CASSLGGGYGELFF. The chain is built from TRBV11-2 and TRBJ2-2; tentatively, D is TRBD2 (6 bases). Per germline, CDR1 SGHAT and CDR2 FQNNGV. The CDR3 totals 14 residues. The germline V and J ends were trimmed by 3 bases and 7 bases, with 12 bases remaining between them.

This rearrangement joins TRBV5-1 to TRBJ2-7; 9 positions agree with TRBD1. This CDR3 contains 14 residues. Trimming cost V 2 bases and J 3 bases; bases outside gene matches: 3. CDR1 is SGHRS and CDR2 is YFSETQ in the germline V gene. CDR3 amino acids: CASSFGTGHYEQYF. CDR3 DNA sequence: TGCGCCAGCAGCTTCGGGACAGGGCACTACGAGCAGTACTTC. Full variable domain (missing parts from reference TRBV5-1 and TRBJ2-7): KAGVTQTPRYLIKTRGQQVTLSCSPISGHRSVSWYQQTPGQGLQFLFEYFSETQRNKGNFPGRFSGRQFSNSRSEMNVSTLELGDSALYLCASSFGTGHYEQYFGPGTRLTVT.